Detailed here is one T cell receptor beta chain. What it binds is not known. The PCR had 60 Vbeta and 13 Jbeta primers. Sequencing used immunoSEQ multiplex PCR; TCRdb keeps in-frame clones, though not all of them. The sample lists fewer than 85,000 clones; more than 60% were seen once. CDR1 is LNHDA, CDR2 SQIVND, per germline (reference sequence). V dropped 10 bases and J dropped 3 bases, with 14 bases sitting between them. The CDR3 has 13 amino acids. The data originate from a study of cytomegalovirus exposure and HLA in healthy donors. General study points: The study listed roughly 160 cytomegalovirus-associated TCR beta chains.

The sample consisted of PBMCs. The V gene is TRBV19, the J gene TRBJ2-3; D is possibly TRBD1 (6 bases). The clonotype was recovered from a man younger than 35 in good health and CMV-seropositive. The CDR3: CATRGIGTDTQYF. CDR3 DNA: TGTGCCACGAGGGGGATTGGGACAGATACGCAGTATTTT.